Listed here are 22 T cell receptor beta chains from one sample, sequenced in a study of beta chain features in type 1 diabetes. Investigators reverse transcribed all isolated RNA, so they sequenced expressed TCRB transcripts. Profiled with immunoSEQ multiplex PCR; TCRdb holds only in-frame clones, not every one. The table lists around 330,000 clones, approximately 10% of them singletons, with 0.015% in the top ten. The sequenced material came from naive CD4+ T cells from blood. The receptor set was obtained from a young woman in good health.

The table lists this clone with a few counts. The gene calls are TRBV6-1 and TRBJ1-5; 10 bases map to TRBD1. J lost 7 bases, V lost 6 bases, and 3 bases had no gene match. The germline CDR1 and CDR2 sequences are MNHNS and SASEGT. The CDR3 is 13 amino acids. DNA for the CDR3: TGTGCCAGCAGAAGGACAGGGGGACAGCCCCAGCATTTT. It yields the protein CASRRTGGQPQHF.

The genes are TRBV11-2 and TRBJ2-1, with 10 bases lining up with TRBD2. With 5 bases clipped from V and 6 bases from J, the junction kept 7 bases outside the gene matches. Germline-derived CDR1 and CDR2 are SGHAT and FQNNGV. This CDR3 is 15 amino acids long. CDR3 sequence: CASSISGTSVNEQFF. The CDR3 DNA sequence: TGTGCCAGCAGCATATCCGGGACTAGCGTCAATGAGCAGTTCTTC. Combining the CDR3 with reference TRBV11-2 and TRBJ2-1 gives the whole variable domain EAGVAQSPRYKIIEKRQSVAFWCNPISGHATLYWYQQILGQGPKLLIQFQNNGVVDDSQLPKDRFSAERLKGVDSTLKIQPAKLEDSAVYLCASSISGTSVNEQFFGPGTRLTVL.

The chain carries TRBV19 and TRBJ2-7; 9 positions match TRBD2. The CDR3 has 15 residues. The ends lost 6 bases at V and 1 base at J; junction bases unmatched: 7. CDR1 LNHDA and CDR2 SQIVND come from the germline V gene (reference sequence). This chain's CDR3 is CASRSGLAQSYEQYF. The DNA of the CDR3 is TGTGCCAGTAGGAGCGGACTAGCGCAATCCTACGAGCAGTACTTC.

The J gene is TRBJ2-3, the V gene TRBV11-3, with D perhaps TRBD1 (5 bases). V was clipped by 4 bases and J by 7 bases, with 21 bases between them. The length of the CDR3 is 16 residues. Germline lookup yields CDR1 SGHNT and CDR2 YENEEA. The CDR3 loop reads CASSSSAGPLRNTQYF. The CDR3 DNA follows: TGTGCCAGCAGCTCCTCGGCAGGGCCCCTAAGAAATACGCAGTATTTT. Combining the CDR3 with reference TRBV11-3 and TRBJ2-3 gives the whole variable domain EAGVVQSPRYKIIEKKQPVAFWCNPISGHNTLYWYLQNLGQGPELLIRYENEEAVDDSQLPKDRFSAERLKGVDSTLKIQPAELGDSAVYLCASSSSAGPLRNTQYFGPGTRLTVL.

The chain couples TRBV15 to TRBJ2-7; TRBD2 is a possible D gene (5 bases). Germline CDR1 is LNHNV and CDR2 is YYDKDF (reference sequence). CDR3 length: 16 residues. The V end lost 2 bases, the J end lost 5 bases, and 19 bases lay between the germline ends. CDR3 sequence: CATSRTRSGRTDEQYF. CDR3 coding DNA: TGTGCCACCAGCAGAACCCGAAGTGGGAGAACGGACGAGCAGTACTTC.

This rearrangement joins TRBV7-2 to TRBJ2-1; D is possibly TRBD2 (5 bases). The CDR3 covers 16 residues. Germline loops: CDR1 SGHTA, CDR2 FQGNSA. Trimming removed 7 bases at V and 1 base at J, with 17 bases between. As DNA, the CDR3 is TGTGCCAGCAACCTAAGCCCGGAGCGGTCCTACAATGAGCAGTTCTTC. Translated, it gives CASNLSPERSYNEQFF.

In this sample, this clone turned up a few times. This chain connects TRBV7-9 to TRBJ2-4; perhaps TRBD1 as D (6 bases). CDR3 length: 19 residues. Trimming cost V 3 bases and J 1 base, with 22 bases left between them. The germline gives CDR1 SEHNR, CDR2 FQNEAQ (reference sequence). The CDR3 loop reads CASSFSLGPEQGAKNIQYF. For the CDR3, the DNA is TGTGCCAGCAGCTTTTCTTTGGGACCGGAACAGGGTGCCAAAAACATTCAGTACTTC.

The chain employs TRBV7-9 and TRBJ2-6; 7 positions agree with TRBD2. The CDR3 extends over 19 amino acids. V lost 2 bases to trimming and J lost 0 bases; unmatched junction nucleotides: 10. Germline V gives CDR1 SEHNR, CDR2 FQNEAQ (reference sequence). CDR3 protein: CASSLPGGPRYSGANVLTF. The CDR3 DNA sequence: TGTGCCAGCAGCTTACCGGGAGGCCCGCGATACTCTGGGGCCAACGTCCTGACTTTC.

The genes are TRBV7-9 and TRBJ2-1, with 8 bases fitting TRBD1. J was trimmed by 8 bases and V by 5 bases; bases with no gene match: 11. Per germline, CDR1 SEHNR and CDR2 FQNEAQ (reference sequence). The CDR3 sequence is 15 residues long. The CDR3 DNA follows: TGTGCCAGCAGCACCCGGACAGGGAGATGGGATGAGCAGTTCTTC. It codes for CASSTRTGRWDEQFF.

CDR3 residues: CASSVAGTGVYEQYF. CDR3 coding DNA: TGTGCCAGCAGCGTAGCCGGGACAGGGGTGTACGAGCAGTACTTC. This chain connects TRBV9 to TRBJ2-7; TRBD1 matches at 10 bases. The junction had 4 bases not matched to a gene; V was cut back by 0 bases and J by 4 bases. The CDR3 is 15 amino acids. CDR1 SGDLS and CDR2 YYNGEE come from the germline V gene.

This clone was picked up a small number of times. The chain uses TRBV2 and TRBJ2-7, with TRBD2 as a possible D gene (5 bases). Between the trimmed V and J ends, which lost 1 base and 7 bases, there was a span of 14 bases. CDR1 and CDR2 from the germline V gene are SNHLY and FYNNEI. The length of the CDR3 is 14 residues. The CDR3 here is CASSEVTRGGEQYF. The CDR3, as DNA: TGTGCCAGCAGTGAAGTGACCCGCGGAGGAGAGCAGTACTTC. Variable domain in full (rest from reference TRBV2 and TRBJ2-7): EPEVTQTPSHQVTQMGQEVILRCVPISNHLYFYWYRQILGQKVEFLVSFYNNEISEKSEIFDDQFSVERPDGSNFTLKIRSTKLEDSAMYFCASSEVTRGGEQYFGPGTRLTVT.

The chain joins TRBV28 to TRBJ2-5; D not certain. This CDR3 contains 12 residues. Germline V gene lookup returns CDR1 MDHEN and CDR2 SYDVKM. Trimming shortened V by 4 bases and J by 2 bases, and 5 bases separated the two germline ends. The chain's CDR3 is CASSYGQETQYF. The CDR3 region has the DNA TGTGCCAGCAGTTACGGGCAAGAGACCCAGTACTTC.

In this sample, this clone turned up a few times. This rearrangement joins TRBV7-8 to TRBJ2-5; the D gene is possibly TRBD2 (7 bases). Trimming removed 3 bases at V and 9 bases at J, with 11 bases between. Germline V gene sequence: CDR1 SGHVS, CDR2 FQNEAQ. This CDR3 comprises 12 residues. This chain's CDR3 is CASSFAGAPQYF. In nucleotides, the CDR3 is TGTGCCAGCAGCTTCGCGGGGGCACCCCAGTACTTC.

V usage is TRBV27 and J usage is TRBJ2-7; the D gene is possibly TRBD1 (5 bases). The germline CDR1 and CDR2 sequences are MNHEY and SMNVEV (reference sequence). The CDR3 totals 17 residues. V was pared by 5 bases and J by 0 bases, with 20 bases between. Here the CDR3 DNA reads TGTGCCAGCAGTCCCCGGCTGGTCAGGGTTTCCTCCTACGAGCAGTACTTC. The encoded protein is CASSPRLVRVSSYEQYF.

The sample holds a few counts of this clone. The rearrangement joins TRBV18 to TRBJ2-1, with 7 nucleotides matching TRBD2. V lost 0 bases and J lost 5; bases outside the gene matches: 4. The CDR3 is 15 amino acids. In germline, CDR1 is KGHSH, CDR2 LQKENI. In DNA form, the CDR3 reads TGTGCCAGCTCACCACCCCCGGGGGGAAACAATGAGCAGTTCTTC. Its translation: CASSPPPGGNNEQFF.

This clone was counted between two and nine times. This chain links TRBV28 with TRBJ2-7; D may be TRBD2 (5 bases). In germline, CDR1 is MDHEN, CDR2 SYDVKM. The CDR3 is made up of 13 amino acids. V was pared by 5 bases and J by 2 bases, with 10 bases between. The CDR3 is CASSVDSTYEQYF. The CDR3 DNA is TGTGCCAGCAGTGTGGACTCAACCTACGAGCAGTACTTC.

This clone has a handful of counts. The rearrangement links TRBV9 to TRBJ2-5; 9 positions agree with TRBD2. The length of the CDR3 is 18 residues. Germline-derived CDR1 and CDR2 are SGDLS and YYNGEE. V lost 0 bases to trimming and J lost 2 bases; unmatched junction nucleotides: 11. This CDR3 is CASSVDGRREGPQETQYF. The CDR3 DNA is TGTGCCAGCAGCGTAGATGGTAGGCGGGAGGGCCCTCAAGAGACCCAGTACTTC.

J is TRBJ2-7 and V is TRBV5-1, with D maybe TRBD1 (7 bases). The V gene's germline CDR1 is SGHRS and CDR2 YFSETQ. The CDR3 has 14 residues. Between the trimmed V and J ends, which lost 4 bases and 2 bases, there was a span of 13 bases. The CDR3 DNA follows: TGCGCCAGCAGCGCCAGGGGGGAGCCCTACGAGCAGTACTTC. Translated, it gives CASSARGEPYEQYF.

This chain uses TRBV25-1 with TRBJ2-1; TRBD1 agrees at 7 bases. CDR3 length: 15 amino acids. Germline V gene sequence: CDR1 MGHDK, CDR2 SYGVNS. After removal of 2 bases from V and 7 bases from J, the junction contained 8 bases not matched to a gene. DNA of the CDR3: TGTGCCAGCAGTGAAGGACAGGCCTTTTGGAATGAGCAGTTCTTC. Its translation: CASSEGQAFWNEQFF.

V usage is TRBV19 and J usage is TRBJ2-5, with TRBD1 matching over 9 bases. The V gene's germline CDR1 is LNHDA and CDR2 SQIVND (reference sequence). The CDR3 sequence is 14 residues long. Germline trimming cut 7 bases from V and 5 bases from J; bases unmatched to any gene: 8. This CDR3 is CASKATGGRETQYF. CDR3 nucleotides: TGTGCCAGTAAGGCCACAGGGGGCCGGGAGACCCAGTACTTC.

This clone showed up just a few times. This rearrangement joins TRBV28 to TRBJ2-1; TRBD2 aligns across 9 bases. The CDR3 runs 16 residues. The germline gives CDR1 MDHEN, CDR2 SYDVKM. The trim removed 5 bases at V and 3 bases at J, leaving 8 bases unmatched. CDR3 in amino acids: CASSTPTSGLYNEQFF. CDR3 coding DNA: TGTGCCAGCAGTACTCCGACTAGCGGTCTCTACAATGAGCAGTTCTTC.

The chain combines TRBV7-2 with TRBJ1-2; 10 positions agree with TRBD1. Germline V gene sequence: CDR1 SGHTA, CDR2 FQGNSA. After removal of 5 bases from V and 6 bases from J, the junction contained 6 bases not matched to a gene. The CDR3 covers 14 residues. CDR3 coding DNA: TGTGCCAGCAGCCCCGACAGGGGGCTAGATGGCTACACCTTC. Translated, it gives CASSPDRGLDGYTF.